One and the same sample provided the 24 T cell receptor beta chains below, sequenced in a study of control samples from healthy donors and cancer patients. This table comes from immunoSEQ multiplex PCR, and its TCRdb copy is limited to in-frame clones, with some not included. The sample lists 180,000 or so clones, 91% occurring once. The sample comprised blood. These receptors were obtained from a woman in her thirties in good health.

The CDR3, as DNA: TGTGCCAGTAGTATAGACCACAACTATGGCTACACCTTC. Its translation is CASSIDHNYGYTF. This chain uses TRBV19 with TRBJ1-2; D not resolved. Deletions cut 0 bases from V and 2 bases from J, with 4 bases between. CDR1 is LNHDA and CDR2 is SQIVND in the germline V gene (reference sequence). The CDR3 totals 13 residues.

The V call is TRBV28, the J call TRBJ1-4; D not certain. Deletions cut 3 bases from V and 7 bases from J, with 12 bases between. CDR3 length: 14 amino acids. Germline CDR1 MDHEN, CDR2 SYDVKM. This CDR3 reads CASSLWQEAEKLFF. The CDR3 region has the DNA TGTGCCAGCAGTTTGTGGCAGGAGGCTGAAAAACTGTTTTTT.

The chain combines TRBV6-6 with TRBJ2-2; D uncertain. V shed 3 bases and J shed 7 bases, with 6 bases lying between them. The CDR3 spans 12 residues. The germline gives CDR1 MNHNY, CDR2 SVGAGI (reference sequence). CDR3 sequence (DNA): TGTGCCAGCAGTTATGGGTACGGGGAGCTGTTTTTT. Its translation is CASSYGYGELFF.

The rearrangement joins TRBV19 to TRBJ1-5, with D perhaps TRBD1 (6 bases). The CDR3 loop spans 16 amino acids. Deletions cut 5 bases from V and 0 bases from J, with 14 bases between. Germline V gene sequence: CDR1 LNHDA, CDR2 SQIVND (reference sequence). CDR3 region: CASSSDSQYSNQPQHF. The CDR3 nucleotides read TGTGCCAGTAGTTCGGACAGCCAATATAGCAATCAGCCCCAGCATTTT.

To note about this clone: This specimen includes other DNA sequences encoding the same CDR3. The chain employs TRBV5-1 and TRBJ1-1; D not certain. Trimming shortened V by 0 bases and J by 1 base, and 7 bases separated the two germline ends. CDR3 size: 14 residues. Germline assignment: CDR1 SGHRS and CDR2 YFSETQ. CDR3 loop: CASSLANPNTEAFF. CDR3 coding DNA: TGCGCCAGCAGCTTGGCCAACCCGAACACTGAAGCTTTCTTT.

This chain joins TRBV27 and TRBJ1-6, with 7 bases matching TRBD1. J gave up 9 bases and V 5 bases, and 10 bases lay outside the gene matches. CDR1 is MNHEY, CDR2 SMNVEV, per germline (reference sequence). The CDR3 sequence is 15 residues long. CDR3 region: CASSLRTGGGSPLHF. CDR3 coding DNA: TGTGCCAGCAGTCTACGGACAGGAGGTGGTTCACCCCTCCACTTT.

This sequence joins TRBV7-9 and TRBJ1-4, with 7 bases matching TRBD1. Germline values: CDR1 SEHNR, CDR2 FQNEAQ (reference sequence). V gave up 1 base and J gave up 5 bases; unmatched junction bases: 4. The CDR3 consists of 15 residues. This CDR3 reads CASSLGQGQNEKLFF. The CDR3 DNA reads TGTGCCAGCAGCTTAGGCCAGGGACAGAATGAAAAACTGTTTTTT. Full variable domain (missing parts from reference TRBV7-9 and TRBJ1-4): DTGVSQNPRHKITKRGQNVTFRCDPISEHNRLYWYRQTLGQGPEFLTYFQNEAQLEKSRLLSDRFSAERPKGSFSTLEIQRTEQGDSAMYLCASSLGQGQNEKLFFGSGTQLSVL.

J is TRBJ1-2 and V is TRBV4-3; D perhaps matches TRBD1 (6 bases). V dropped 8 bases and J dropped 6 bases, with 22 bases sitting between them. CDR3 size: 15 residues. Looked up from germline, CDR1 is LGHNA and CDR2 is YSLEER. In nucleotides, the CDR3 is TGCGCCAGCTGCCGCGGCCCTGGGGGCATTAATGGCTACACCTTC. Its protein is CASCRGPGGINGYTF.

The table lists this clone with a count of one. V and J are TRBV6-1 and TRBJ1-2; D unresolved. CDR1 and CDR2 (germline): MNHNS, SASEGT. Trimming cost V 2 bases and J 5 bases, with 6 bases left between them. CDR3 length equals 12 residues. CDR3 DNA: TGTGCCAGCAGTGAACTAGGGTATGGCTACACCTTC. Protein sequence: CASSELGYGYTF.

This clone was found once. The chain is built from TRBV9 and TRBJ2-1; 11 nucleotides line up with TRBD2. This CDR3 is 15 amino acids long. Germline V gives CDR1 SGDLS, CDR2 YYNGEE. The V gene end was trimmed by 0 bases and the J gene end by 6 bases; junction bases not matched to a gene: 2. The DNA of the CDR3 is TGTGCCAGCAGCGTAGGCCTAGCGGGGGGCAATGAGCAGTTCTTC. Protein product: CASSVGLAGGNEQFF.

The CDR3 loop reads CASEGFPSYEQYF. Written as DNA, the CDR3 is TGTGCTAGCGAGGGGTTCCCCTCCTACGAGCAGTACTTC. V and J are TRBV12-5 and TRBJ2-7; TRBD1 or TRBD2 may be the D gene (5 bases each). Germline-derived CDR1 and CDR2 are LGHNT and FRNRAP. The CDR3 spans 13 residues. Between the trimmed V and J ends, which lost 9 bases and 0 bases, there was a span of 12 bases.

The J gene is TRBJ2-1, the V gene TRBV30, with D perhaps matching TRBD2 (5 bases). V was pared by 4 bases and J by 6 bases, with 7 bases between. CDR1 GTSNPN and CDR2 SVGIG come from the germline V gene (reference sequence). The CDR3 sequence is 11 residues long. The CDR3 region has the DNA TGTGCCTGGACTAGCTCCAATGAGCAGTTCTTC. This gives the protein CAWTSSNEQFF.

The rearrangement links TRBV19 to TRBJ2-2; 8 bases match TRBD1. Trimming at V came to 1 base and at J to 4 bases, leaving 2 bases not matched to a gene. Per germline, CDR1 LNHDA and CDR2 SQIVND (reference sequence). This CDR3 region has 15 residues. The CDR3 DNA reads TGTGCCAGTAGTATAGGGACAGGGAGCACCGGGGAGCTGTTTTTT. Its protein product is CASSIGTGSTGELFF.

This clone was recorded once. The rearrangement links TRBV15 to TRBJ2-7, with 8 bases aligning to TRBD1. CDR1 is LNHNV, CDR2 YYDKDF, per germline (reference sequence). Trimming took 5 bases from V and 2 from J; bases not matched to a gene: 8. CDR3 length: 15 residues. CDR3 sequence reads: CATSPGTGSTYEQYF. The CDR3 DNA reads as TGTGCCACCAGCCCTGGGACAGGTAGCACCTACGAGCAGTACTTC.

CDR3 residues: CASIPGQGTMNTEAFF. The CDR3 DNA sequence: TGTGCCAGCATCCCGGGACAGGGGACCATGAACACTGAAGCTTTCTTT. J is TRBJ1-1 and V is TRBV7-8, with 10 positions matching TRBD1. The CDR3 length is 16 residues. Germline CDR1 is SGHVS and CDR2 is FQNEAQ. The junction had 8 bases not matched to a gene; V was cut back by 7 bases and J by 0 bases.

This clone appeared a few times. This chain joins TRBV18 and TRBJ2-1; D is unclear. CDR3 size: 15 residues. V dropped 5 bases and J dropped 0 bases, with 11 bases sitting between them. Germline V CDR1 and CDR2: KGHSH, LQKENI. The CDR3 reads CASSTQVSSYNEQFF. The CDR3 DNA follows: TGTGCCAGCTCAACCCAGGTTAGCTCCTACAATGAGCAGTTCTTC.

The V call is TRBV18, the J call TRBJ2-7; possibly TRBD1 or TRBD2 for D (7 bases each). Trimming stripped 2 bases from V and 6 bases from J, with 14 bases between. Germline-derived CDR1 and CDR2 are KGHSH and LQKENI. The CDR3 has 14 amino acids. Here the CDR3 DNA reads TGTGCCAGCTCACCAGGGAGGGGGCTCATCGAGCAGTACTTC. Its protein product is CASSPGRGLIEQYF.

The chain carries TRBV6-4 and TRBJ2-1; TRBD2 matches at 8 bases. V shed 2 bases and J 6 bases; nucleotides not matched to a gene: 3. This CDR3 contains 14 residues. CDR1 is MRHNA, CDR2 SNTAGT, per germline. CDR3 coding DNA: TGTGCCAGCAGTGACGTAGCGGGGTTCAATGAGCAGTTCTTC. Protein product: CASSDVAGFNEQFF.

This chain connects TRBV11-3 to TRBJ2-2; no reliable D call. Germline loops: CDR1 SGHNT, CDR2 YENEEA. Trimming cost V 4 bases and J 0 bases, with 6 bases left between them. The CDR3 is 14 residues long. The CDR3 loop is CASSYLTNTGELFF. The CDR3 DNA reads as TGTGCCAGCAGCTATCTAACGAACACCGGGGAGCTGTTTTTT.

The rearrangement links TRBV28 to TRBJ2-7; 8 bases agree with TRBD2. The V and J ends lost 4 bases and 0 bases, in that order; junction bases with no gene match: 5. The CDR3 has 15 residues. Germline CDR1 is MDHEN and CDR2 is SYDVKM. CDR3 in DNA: TGTGCCAGCAGTTCCACTAGCGGTTTCTCCTACGAGCAGTACTTC. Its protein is CASSSTSGFSYEQYF.

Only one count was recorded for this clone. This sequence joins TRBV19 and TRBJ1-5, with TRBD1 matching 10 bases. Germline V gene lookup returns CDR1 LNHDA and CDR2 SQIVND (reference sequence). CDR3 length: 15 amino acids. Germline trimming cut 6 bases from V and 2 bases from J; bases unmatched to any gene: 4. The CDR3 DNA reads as TGTGCCAGTAGACCCGGGACAGGGGGCAATCAGCCCCAGCATTTT. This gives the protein CASRPGTGGNQPQHF.

The CDR3 sequence: CASSRQGYTEAFF. The CDR3 bases are TGTGCCAGCAGCCGACAGGGGTACACTGAAGCTTTCTTT. V gene TRBV14 combines with J gene TRBJ1-1; 8 nucleotides line up with TRBD1. V trimming: 4 bases; J trimming: 3 bases; junction bases outside the gene matches: 1. The germline CDR1 and CDR2 sequences are SGHDN and FVKESK. The CDR3 has 13 residues.

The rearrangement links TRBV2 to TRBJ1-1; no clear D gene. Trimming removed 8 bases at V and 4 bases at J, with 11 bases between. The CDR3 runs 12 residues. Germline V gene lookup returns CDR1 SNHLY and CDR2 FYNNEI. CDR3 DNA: TGTGCCAGCCGTCCATTTCTCACTGAAGCTTTCTTT. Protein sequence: CASRPFLTEAFF.

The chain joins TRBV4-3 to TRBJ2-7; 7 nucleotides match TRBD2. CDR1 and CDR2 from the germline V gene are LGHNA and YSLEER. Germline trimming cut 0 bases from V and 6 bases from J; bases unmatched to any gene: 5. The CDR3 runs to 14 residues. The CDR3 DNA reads TGCGCCAGCAGCCAAGATCGGGCGGGAGCCGAGCAGTACTTC. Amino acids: CASSQDRAGAEQYF.